These T cell receptor beta chains were read from a single sample in a study of T cell responses to AZD1222 COVID-19 vaccine. TCRdb's copy holds only in-frame clones and misses some; the assay was immunoSEQ multiplex PCR. Altogether more than 140,000 clones are present, approximately 89% being singletons, with the ten largest covering approximately 2.1%. The starting material was peripheral blood, obtained on day 0 of AZD1222 vaccination. The receptors originated from an adult in good health. CDR3s include the opening cysteine and the closing phenylalanine or tryptophan. The D gene is left open where the match is weak. The listing skips clone size in some rows; elsewhere it reads once, few, many or a size class.

CDR3 protein: CASSPDRGRGETQYF; CDR3 DNA: TGTGCCAGCAGTCCGGACAGGGGGCGCGGGGAGACCCAGTACTTC; V gene: TRBV2; clone size: NA; J gene: TRBJ2-5; D gene: TRBD1
CDR3 protein: CASVPRGGGHTEAFF; CDR3 DNA: TGTGCCAGCGTTCCTCGTGGGGGCGGACACACTGAAGCTTTCTTT; V gene: TRBV3-1/TRBV3-2; clone size: NA; J gene: TRBJ1-1; D gene: NA
CDR3 protein: CASSHNTGAGTEAFF; CDR3 DNA: TGCGCCAGCAGCCATAACACAGGGGCGGGCACTGAAGCTTTCTTT; V gene: TRBV4-1; clone size: NA; J gene: TRBJ1-1; D gene: TRBD1
CDR3 protein: CASSVDGSGTGELFF; CDR3 DNA: TGTGCCAGCAGCGTAGACGGGAGTGGGACCGGGGAGCTGTTTTTT; V gene: TRBV9; clone size: NA; J gene: TRBJ2-2; D gene: NA
CDR3 protein: CASSVGAGGNQPQHF; CDR3 DNA: TGTGCCAGCAGCGTAGGGGCAGGGGGCAATCAGCCCCAGCATTTT; V gene: TRBV9; clone size: NA; J gene: TRBJ1-5; D gene: NA
CDR3 protein: CAISAHYLENTEAFF; CDR3 DNA: TGTGCCATCAGCGCGCACTACCTAGAGAACACTGAAGCTTTCTTT; V gene: TRBV10-3; clone size: NA; J gene: TRBJ1-1; D gene: NA
CDR3 protein: CASSFAAGVGELFF; CDR3 DNA: TGTGCCAGCAGCTTTGCGGCGGGAGTAGGGGAGCTGTTTTTT; V gene: TRBV7-9; clone size: NA; J gene: TRBJ2-2; D gene: TRBD2
CDR3 protein: CASSFSTEAFF; CDR3 DNA: TGTGCCAGCAGCTTTAGCACTGAAGCTTTCTTT; V gene: TRBV7-2; clone size: NA; J gene: TRBJ1-1; D gene: NA
CDR3 protein: CASSTTRDEQYF; CDR3 DNA: TGTGCCAGCAGTACCACTAGAGACGAGCAGTACTTC; V gene: TRBV28; clone size: NA; J gene: TRBJ2-7; D gene: NA
CDR3 protein: CASSARGDNSPLHF; CDR3 DNA: TGTGCCAGTAGTGCCCGGGGCGATAATTCACCCCTCCACTTT; V gene: TRBV19; clone size: NA; J gene: TRBJ1-6; D gene: NA
CDR3 protein: CASTSMPPLNTIYF; CDR3 DNA: TGTGCCAGCACCTCCATGCCCCCACTAAACACCATATATTTT; V gene: TRBV28; clone size: NA; J gene: TRBJ1-3; D gene: NA
CDR3 protein: CASRADSSYEQYF; CDR3 DNA: TGTGCCAGCAGAGCAGACAGTTCCTACGAGCAGTACTTC; V gene: TRBV6-5; clone size: NA; J gene: TRBJ2-7; D gene: NA
CDR3 protein: CASSPGTGIAGKETQYF; CDR3 DNA: TGTGCCAGCAGCCCCGGGACAGGGATCGCGGGAAAGGAGACCCAGTACTTC; V gene: TRBV11-3; clone size: NA; J gene: TRBJ2-5; D gene: TRBD1
CDR3 protein: CASSLNRENSPLHF; CDR3 DNA: TGCGCCAGCAGCTTGAACAGGGAGAATTCACCCCTCCACTTT; V gene: TRBV5-1; clone size: NA; J gene: TRBJ1-6; D gene: NA
CDR3 protein: CASSIDGPNYNEQFF; CDR3 DNA: TGTGCCAGCAGTATCGATGGGCCAAACTACAATGAGCAGTTCTTC; V gene: TRBV9; clone size: NA; J gene: TRBJ2-1; D gene: NA
CDR3 protein: CASEGQIGSPLHF; CDR3 DNA: TGTGCCAGCGAAGGCCAAATTGGTTCACCCCTCCACTTT; V gene: TRBV6-5; clone size: NA; J gene: TRBJ1-6; D gene: NA
CDR3 protein: CASSSLTWTLGETQYF; CDR3 DNA: TGTGCCAGCAGCTCGCTGACGTGGACCCTGGGAGAGACCCAGTACTTC; V gene: TRBV11-2; clone size: NA; J gene: TRBJ2-5; D gene: NA
CDR3 protein: CSVGEGYGYTF; CDR3 DNA: TGCAGCGTTGGGGAGGGATACGGCTACACCTTC; V gene: TRBV29-1; clone size: NA; J gene: TRBJ1-2; D gene: NA
CDR3 protein: CSVDGGMGNEQFF; CDR3 DNA: TGCAGCGTTGACGGCGGGATGGGGAATGAGCAGTTCTTC; V gene: TRBV29-1; clone size: NA; J gene: TRBJ2-1; D gene: NA
CDR3 protein: CASSPETGQGIQPQHF; CDR3 DNA: TGTGCCAGCAGTCCAGAAACGGGACAGGGGATTCAGCCCCAGCATTTT; V gene: TRBV28; clone size: NA; J gene: TRBJ1-5; D gene: TRBD1
CDR3 protein: CASSYPQWNTEAFF; CDR3 DNA: TGTGCCAGCAGTTACCCTCAGTGGAACACTGAAGCTTTCTTT; V gene: TRBV6-6; clone size: NA; J gene: TRBJ1-1; D gene: NA
CDR3 protein: CASSQVRRGTYGYTF; CDR3 DNA: TGTGCCAGCAGCCAAGTTCGACGCGGCACCTATGGCTACACCTTC; V gene: TRBV3-1/TRBV3-2; clone size: NA; J gene: TRBJ1-2; D gene: NA
CDR3 protein: CASGDAGRPTDTQYF; CDR3 DNA: TGTGCCAGCGGAGACGCCGGGAGGCCCACAGATACGCAGTATTTT; V gene: TRBV6-5; clone size: NA; J gene: TRBJ2-3; D gene: TRBD2
CDR3 protein: CASSGDRHQGTQYF; CDR3 DNA: TGTGCCAGCTCCGGAGACAGGCACCAGGGGACCCAGTACTTC; V gene: TRBV28; clone size: NA; J gene: TRBJ2-5; D gene: NA
CDR3 protein: CASSLFGDTIYF; CDR3 DNA: TGTGCCAGCAGCCTATTCGGGGACACCATATATTTT; V gene: TRBV11-2; clone size: NA; J gene: TRBJ1-3; D gene: NA
CDR3 protein: CARIPQQGDSPLHF; CDR3 DNA: TGTGCCAGGATCCCTCAACAGGGAGACTCACCCCTCCACTTT; V gene: TRBV21-1; clone size: NA; J gene: TRBJ1-6; D gene: NA
CDR3 protein: CASSPLRTGGANAPEAFF; CDR3 DNA: TGTGCCAGCTCACCACTACGGACAGGGGGCGCGAATGCCCCTGAGGCTTTCTTT; V gene: TRBV18; clone size: NA; J gene: TRBJ1-1; D gene: TRBD1
CDR3 protein: CASSLVLNSPLHF; CDR3 DNA: TGTGCCAGCAGCTTAGTCCTAAATTCACCCCTCCACTTT; V gene: TRBV7-3; clone size: NA; J gene: TRBJ1-6; D gene: NA
CDR3 protein: CSVETGSSYEQYF; CDR3 DNA: TGCAGCGTAGAGACAGGGAGCTCCTACGAGCAGTACTTC; V gene: TRBV29-1; clone size: once; J gene: TRBJ2-7; D gene: TRBD1
CDR3 protein: CASSPNGVQYGYTF; CDR3 DNA: TGTGCCAGCTCACCTAATGGGGTACAATATGGCTACACCTTC; V gene: TRBV18; clone size: NA; J gene: TRBJ1-2; D gene: NA
CDR3 protein: CASSQGGTQYF; CDR3 DNA: TGTGCCAGCAGCCAGGGTGGGACCCAGTACTTC; V gene: TRBV6-5; clone size: NA; J gene: TRBJ2-5; D gene: NA
CDR3 protein: CASSLPAVHEQFF; CDR3 DNA: TGTGCCAGCTCACTCCCCGCGGTCCATGAGCAGTTCTTC; V gene: TRBV18; clone size: NA; J gene: TRBJ2-1; D gene: NA
CDR3 protein: CASSPKGANTEAFF; CDR3 DNA: TGTGCCAGCAGCCCTAAGGGGGCGAACACTGAAGCTTTCTTT; V gene: TRBV5-4; clone size: NA; J gene: TRBJ1-1; D gene: TRBD1
CDR3 protein: CASSPDPTGNTIYF; CDR3 DNA: TGTGCCAGTAGTCCCGATCCAACTGGAAACACCATATATTTT; V gene: TRBV19; clone size: NA; J gene: TRBJ1-3; D gene: NA
CDR3 protein: CASRLGNSPLHF; CDR3 DNA: TGTGCCAGCAGGTTAGGGAATTCACCCCTCCACTTT; V gene: TRBV5-4; clone size: few; J gene: TRBJ1-6; D gene: NA
CDR3 protein: CASSLWNRNTEAFF; CDR3 DNA: TGTGCCAGCAGTTTATGGAACCGGAACACTGAAGCTTTCTTT; V gene: TRBV28; clone size: once; J gene: TRBJ1-1; D gene: NA
CDR3 protein: CAWSTGSKAFF; CDR3 DNA: TGTGCCTGGAGCACAGGATCCAAAGCTTTCTTT; V gene: TRBV30; clone size: few; J gene: TRBJ1-1; D gene: NA